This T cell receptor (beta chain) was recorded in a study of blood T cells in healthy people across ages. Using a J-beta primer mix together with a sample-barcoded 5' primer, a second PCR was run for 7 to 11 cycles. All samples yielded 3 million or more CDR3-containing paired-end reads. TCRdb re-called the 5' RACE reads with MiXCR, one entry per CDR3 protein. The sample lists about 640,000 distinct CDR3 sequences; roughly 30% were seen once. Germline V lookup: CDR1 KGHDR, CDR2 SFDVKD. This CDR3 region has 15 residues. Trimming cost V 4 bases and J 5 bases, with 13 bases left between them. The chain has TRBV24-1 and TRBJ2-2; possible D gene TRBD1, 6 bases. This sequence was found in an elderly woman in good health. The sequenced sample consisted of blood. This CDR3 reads CATSEYTQGTGELFF. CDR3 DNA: TGTGCCACCAGTGAATACACCCAGGGGACCGGGGAGCTGTTTTTT.